The 28 T cell receptor beta chains presented below share a single source sample, sequenced in a study of T cells in Graves' hyperthyroidism and ophthalmopathy. RNA transcripts were the template for amplifying TCR beta CDR3 regions. An initial round of RT-PCR targeting the TCR CDR3 relied on the HTBI primer set. One entry per CDR3 protein, called by TCRdb with MiXCR from the multiplex PCR reads. The sample yields hundreds of thousands of distinct CDR3 sequences, 25% seen once. The material sequenced was blood. Receptor source: a man aged 50-60 years with Graves' hyperthyroidism.

This clonotype was found a few times. The chain links TRBV6-1 to TRBJ2-7, with TRBD2 matching 14 bases. CDR3 length: 17 amino acids. The V gene end was trimmed by 5 bases and the J gene end by 5 bases; junction bases not matched to a gene: 11. CDR1 and CDR2 from the germline V gene are MNHNS and SASEGT. CDR3 sequence: CASSKGTSGSVGDEQYF. The CDR3 DNA sequence: TGTGCCAGCAGTAAAGGGACTAGCGGGAGTGTTGGAGACGAGCAGTACTTC.

This clonotype was seen only a few times. The CDR3 DNA follows: TGTGCCAGTAAGGACGGGGGGCAGGCAGAGACCCAGTACTTC. Protein sequence: CASKDGGQAETQYF. The rearrangement joins TRBV19 to TRBJ2-5; D possibly corresponds to TRBD2 (7 bases). The germline V gene encodes CDR1 LNHDA and CDR2 SQIVND (reference sequence). This CDR3 has 14 residues. V was pared by 7 bases and J by 4 bases, with 16 bases between.

This clonotype appeared a few times. The V gene is TRBV6-1, the J gene TRBJ1-1; TRBD1 is a possible D gene (5 bases). The CDR3 contains 15 residues. V dropped 7 bases and J dropped 0 bases, with 15 bases sitting between them. Germline lookup yields CDR1 MNHNS and CDR2 SASEGT. This CDR3 reads CASIPGRMMNTEAFF. CDR3 bases: TGTGCCAGCATCCCGGGACGGATGATGAACACTGAAGCTTTCTTT.

This clonotype was observed at least ten times. The chain carries TRBV12-3 or TRBV12-4 and TRBJ1-4; D not resolved. Trimming removed 8 bases at V and 5 bases at J, with 15 bases between. This CDR3 region has 14 residues. The CDR3 nucleotides read TGTGCCAGCTCACCAGGCAGGCGGAATGAAAAACTGTTTTTT. Protein sequence: CASSPGRRNEKLFF.

This clonotype has only a few counts. J is TRBJ2-4 and V is TRBV11-2; 12 positions agree with TRBD2. Germline V gene lookup returns CDR1 SGHAT and CDR2 FQNNGV. V trimming: 5 bases; J trimming: 6 bases; junction bases outside the gene matches: 17. The CDR3 extends over 19 amino acids. This CDR3 is CASSGFSRTSGTLGNIQYF. The DNA for the CDR3 is TGTGCCAGCAGCGGATTTTCAAGGACTAGCGGGACCTTGGGAAACATTCAGTACTTC.

This clonotype occurred a few times. Germline and junction disagree at one end, which may indicate a read error. This sequence joins TRBV6-1 and TRBJ1-4; D is possibly TRBD1 (6 bases). The CDR3 sequence is 12 residues long. CDR1 and CDR2 from the germline V gene are MNHNS and SASEGT. The CDR3 here is CASSAGEEKLFF. The CDR3 DNA reads TGTGCCAGTAGTGCAGGGGAAGAAAAACTGTTTTTT.

The gene calls are TRBV12-3 or TRBV12-4 and TRBJ2-7, with D hard to call. This CDR3 has 14 residues. V was trimmed by 10 bases and J by 1 base, leaving 17 bases between them. CDR3 in DNA: TGTGCCACCGCCGTCTGGCAGGCGTCCTACGAGCAGTACTTC. As protein: CATAVWQASYEQYF.

The sample holds a few counts of this clonotype. This chain joins TRBV29-1 and TRBJ2-1; 8 bases are a match to TRBD2. CDR3 length equals 16 residues. Looked up from germline, CDR1 is SQVTM and CDR2 is ANQGSEA. Trimming removed 8 bases from V and 6 bases from J; junction bases left unmatched: 18. CDR3 DNA sequence: TGCAGCCCTATTTTCCCAGGATTAGCGGGAAGCAATGAGCAGTTCTTC. Translation: CSPIFPGLAGSNEQFF.

The table lists this clonotype with a few counts. This chain links TRBV12-3 or TRBV12-4 with TRBJ2-3, with D possibly being TRBD2 (6 bases). The CDR3 contains 14 residues. The ends were cut back, 7 bases at V and 1 base at J, with 12 bases in the middle. The CDR3 protein is CASKESSGTDTQYF. CDR3 DNA: TGTGCCAGCAAAGAATCTAGCGGCACAGATACGCAGTATTTT.

This chain uses TRBV5-1 with TRBJ1-4; D might be TRBD1 (6 bases). CDR1 and CDR2 from the germline V gene are SGHRS and YFSETQ. Trimming took 3 bases from V and 7 from J, leaving 16 bases between them. CDR3 length equals 15 residues. This CDR3 is CASSSGGGRGEKLFF. The CDR3 bases are TGCGCCAGCAGCTCTGGCGGGGGGCGAGGTGAAAAACTGTTTTTT.

V gene TRBV28 combines with J gene TRBJ1-4; maybe TRBD1 (5 bases). Germline V CDR1 and CDR2: MDHEN, SYDVKM. The length of the CDR3 is 17 residues. The ends were cut back, 4 bases at V and 1 base at J, with 16 bases in the middle. As DNA, the CDR3 is TGTGCCAGCAGTTCCCCCCAGGGTGTTCTAACTAATGAAAAACTGTTTTTT. It is translated as CASSSPQGVLTNEKLFF.

This clonotype came up once. The rearrangement uses TRBV28 and TRBJ1-2; TRBD1 aligns across 11 bases. Germline CDR1 reads MDHEN; CDR2 reads SYDVKM. This CDR3 region has 14 residues. The V segment lost 6 bases and the J segment 4 bases; nucleotides outside the gene matches: 4. Here the CDR3 reads CASREDRGPYGYTF. The CDR3 DNA is TGTGCCAGCAGGGAGGACAGGGGGCCCTATGGCTACACCTTC.

This clonotype was recorded a few times. CDR3 sequence (DNA): TGCAGTGCTAATAGGGGAGCGGGAGAGCAGTTCTTC. Translation gives CSANRGAGEQFF. V gene TRBV20-1 combines with J gene TRBJ2-1, with TRBD2 identical over 7 bases. V lost 4 bases, J lost 10 bases, and 7 bases stayed unmatched. The CDR3 runs to 12 residues. Germline-derived CDR1 and CDR2 are DFQATT and SNEGSKA (reference sequence).

The chain couples TRBV7-6 to TRBJ1-1; maybe TRBD1 (5 bases). Germline CDR1 and CDR2: SGHVS and FNYEAQ. The ends were cut back, 6 bases at V and 5 bases at J, with 13 bases in the middle. This CDR3 is 13 amino acids long. The CDR3 nucleotides are TGTGCCAGCAGTGACGGGGGACCTACTGAAGCTTTCTTT. It is translated as CASSDGGPTEAFF.

This clonotype appeared many times. The CDR3 DNA reads TGTGCCAGCAGTTTCCCGGGGTCCTCGCAGTATTTT. Amino acids: CASSFPGSSQYF. The chain links TRBV12-3 or TRBV12-4 to TRBJ2-3; the D gene is possibly TRBD2 (5 bases). V was cut by 3 bases and J by 10 bases, with 11 bases left in between. The CDR3 sequence is 12 residues long.

The chain uses TRBV24-1 and TRBJ1-2; 8 bases map to TRBD1. With 3 bases clipped from V and 5 bases from J, the junction kept 4 bases outside the gene matches. Germline V CDR1 and CDR2: KGHDR, SFDVKD. This CDR3 is built from 14 residues. The CDR3 region is CATSDQGTGYGYTF. The CDR3 DNA reads as TGTGCCACCAGTGATCAGGGGACAGGTTATGGCTACACCTTC.

J is TRBJ2-5 and V is TRBV16; D might be TRBD1 (6 bases). V lost 3 bases to trimming and J lost 5 bases, with 16 bases between them. The germline gives CDR1 KGHSY, CDR2 FQNENV. The CDR3 spans 15 residues. The CDR3 reads CASSQMGHPRETQYF. The CDR3 coding sequence is TGTGCCAGCAGCCAGATGGGACATCCACGGGAGACCCAGTACTTC.

The table lists this clonotype with many counts. The chain carries TRBV11-1 and TRBJ2-1; tentative D call: TRBD2 (6 bases). Germline-derived CDR1 and CDR2 are SGHAT and FQDESV (reference sequence). The CDR3 extends over 15 amino acids. With 0 bases removed from V and 5 bases from J, the gap between germline ends came to 11 bases. The CDR3 region is CASSLAGGVHNEQFF. The CDR3 DNA is TGTGCCAGCAGCTTAGCGGGAGGAGTCCACAATGAGCAGTTCTTC.

In this sample, this clonotype turned up a few times. This sequence joins TRBV4-1 and TRBJ1-1, with TRBD1 matching over 12 bases. CDR1 MGHRA and CDR2 YSYEKL come from the germline V gene. With 3 bases clipped from V and 1 base from J, the junction kept 6 bases outside the gene matches. The CDR3 runs to 17 residues. CDR3 sequence reads: CASSQEGQGATNTEAFF. The CDR3 DNA reads as TGCGCCAGCAGCCAGGAGGGACAGGGGGCAACGAACACTGAAGCTTTCTTT.

Concerning this clonotype: A single base separates this from a much larger clone, so it may be a read error. The chain joins TRBV7-7 to TRBJ2-1; no firm D call. Germline-derived CDR1 and CDR2 are SSHAT and FNYEAQ (reference sequence). There are 13 residues in the CDR3. CDR3 sequence reads: CASSLSQHDEQFF. CDR3 DNA sequence: TGTGCTAGCAGCTTAAGCCAGCACGATGAGCAGTTCTTC.

This clonotype turned up a few times. J is TRBJ2-1 and V is TRBV7-9, with 7 positions matching TRBD2. In germline, CDR1 is SEHNR, CDR2 FQNEAQ (reference sequence). The CDR3 is 18 residues long. V shed 5 bases, J shed 4 bases, and the junction held 17 bases outside the gene matches. The CDR3 sequence is CASSPFLIRSGEYNEQFF. The DNA for the CDR3 is TGTGCCAGCAGCCCCTTTCTAATCCGAAGCGGGGAATACAATGAGCAGTTCTTC.

This clonotype was observed a few times. The V and J genes are TRBV28 and TRBJ2-7; 7 bases are a match to TRBD1. The length of the CDR3 is 15 residues. V lost 4 bases, J lost 3 bases, and 9 bases stayed unmatched. The germline gives CDR1 MDHEN, CDR2 SYDVKM. This chain's CDR3 is CASSWTGGLIYEQYF. The DNA of the CDR3 is TGTGCCAGCAGTTGGACAGGCGGTTTAATCTACGAGCAGTACTTC.

The sample holds a few counts of this clonotype. The rearrangement links TRBV12-3 or TRBV12-4 to TRBJ2-5; D tentatively reads TRBD1 or TRBD2 (7 bases each). Trimming cost V 3 bases and J 6 bases, with 14 bases left between them. The CDR3 runs 14 residues. CDR3 nucleotides: TGTGCCAGCAGTTTTCAGGGGGGAGGGAAGACCCAGTACTTC. Protein sequence: CASSFQGGGKTQYF.

This clonotype was seen ten or more times. The chain links TRBV27 to TRBJ2-3; 15 bases are shared with TRBD2. J gave up 4 bases and V 4 bases, and 3 bases lay outside the gene matches. The length of the CDR3 is 16 residues. CDR1 is MNHEY, CDR2 SMNVEV, per germline (reference sequence). The CDR3 region has the DNA TGTGCCAGCAGTTCCCGGACTAGCGGGAGGGCAGATACGCAGTATTTT. Translation: CASSSRTSGRADTQYF.

The chain uses TRBV29-1 and TRBJ2-2; 9 bases fit TRBD1. The germline V gene has CDR1 SQVTM and CDR2 ANQGSEA. This CDR3 comprises 14 residues. V gave up 1 base and J gave up 4 bases; unmatched junction bases: 1. The CDR3 coding sequence is TGCAGCGTTGAAGGGACAGGGGCCACCGGGGAGCTGTTTTTT. It encodes CSVEGTGATGELFF.

This clonotype was detected only a few times. This sequence joins TRBV6-1 and TRBJ1-2; D is uncertain. The CDR3 has 13 residues. Trimming shortened V by 2 bases and J by 2 bases, and 6 bases separated the two germline ends. Germline assignment: CDR1 MNHNS and CDR2 SASEGT. In DNA, the CDR3 is TGTGCCAGCAGTGAACGAGAAAACTATGGCTACACCTTC. Translated: CASSERENYGYTF.

The chain is built from TRBV25-1 and TRBJ1-2; the match to TRBD1 covers 10 bases. The CDR3 is made up of 12 amino acids. The V gene's germline CDR1 is MGHDK and CDR2 SYGVNS. V lost 8 bases, J lost 4 bases, and 1 base stayed unmatched. DNA of the CDR3: TGTGCCAGCCGGGACAGGGGCTATGGCTACACCTTC. Protein: CASRDRGYGYTF.

The chain recombines TRBV20-1 with TRBJ2-3; TRBD1 is a possible D gene (7 bases). The CDR3 is 14 amino acids. Looked up from germline, CDR1 is DFQATT and CDR2 is SNEGSKA (reference sequence). Trimming left V 5 bases short and J 3 bases short, with 15 bases between. The CDR3 sequence: CSARRGAATDTQYF. The CDR3 DNA reads TGCAGTGCTCGCAGGGGGGCGGCGACAGATACGCAGTATTTT.